This T cell receptor (beta chain) was captured in a study of OX40 agonist ivuxolimab in advanced cancers. General study points: On average, CD8+ T cells showed a greater number of expanded clones than CD4+.

This CDR3 is 16 amino acids long. Germline loops: CDR1 SGHKS, CDR2 YYEKEE (reference sequence). V lost 2 bases, J lost 3 bases, and 7 bases stayed unmatched. This clone was picked up one time. Its antigen is undetermined. Exclusion of a patient followed from autoimmune disease history or systemic immunosuppression. Only in-frame clones appear in the TCRdb table, and some are missing; sequencing was by immunoSEQ multiplex PCR. The repertoire includes 30,000 to 35,000 clones, approximately 82% of them detected once, and roughly 2.7% sits in the top ten. The origin of this receptor is an adult with an advanced solid tumor such as melanoma, head and neck, liver or kidney cancer. Sequencing was performed on CD4+ or CD8+ T cells sorted from blood, taken in a trial of the OX40 agonist ivuxolimab. V is TRBV5-5 and J is TRBJ2-1; TRBD2 agrees at 8 bases. In DNA form, the CDR3 reads TGTGCCAGCAGCTTAGACGGCGGGGGGCTCTACAATGAGCAGTTCTTC. The encoded protein is CASSLDGGGLYNEQFF.